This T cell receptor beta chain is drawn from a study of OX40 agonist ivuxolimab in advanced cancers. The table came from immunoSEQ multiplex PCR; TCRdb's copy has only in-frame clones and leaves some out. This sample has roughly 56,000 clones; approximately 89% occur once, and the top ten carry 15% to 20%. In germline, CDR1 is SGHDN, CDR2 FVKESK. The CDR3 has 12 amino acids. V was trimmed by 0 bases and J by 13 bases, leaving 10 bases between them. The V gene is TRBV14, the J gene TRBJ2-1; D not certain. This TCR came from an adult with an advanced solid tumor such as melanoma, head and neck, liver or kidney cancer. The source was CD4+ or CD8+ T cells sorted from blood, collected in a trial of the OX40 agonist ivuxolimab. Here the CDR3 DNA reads TGTGCCAGCAGCCAAGATCAGTTTAGACAGTTCTTC. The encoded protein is CASSQDQFRQFF.